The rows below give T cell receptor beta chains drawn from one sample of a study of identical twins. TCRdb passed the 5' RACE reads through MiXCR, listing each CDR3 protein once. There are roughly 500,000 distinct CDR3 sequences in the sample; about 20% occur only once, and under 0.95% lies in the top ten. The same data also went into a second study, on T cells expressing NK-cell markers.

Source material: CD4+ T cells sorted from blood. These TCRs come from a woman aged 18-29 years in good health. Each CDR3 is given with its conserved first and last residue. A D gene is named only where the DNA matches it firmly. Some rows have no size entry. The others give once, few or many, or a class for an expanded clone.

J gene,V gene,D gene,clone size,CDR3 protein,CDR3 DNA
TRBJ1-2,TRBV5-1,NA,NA,CASSLAGTLDGYTF,TGCGCCAGCAGCTTGGCGGGGACATTGGATGGCTACACCTTC
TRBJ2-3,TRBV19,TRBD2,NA,CASSRGLAGVTQYF,TGTGCCAGTAGCCGAGGACTAGCGGGAGTTACGCAGTATTTT
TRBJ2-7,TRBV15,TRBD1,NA,CATSSGGQGFEQYF,TGTGCCACCAGCAGCGGGGGACAGGGGTTCGAGCAGTACTTC
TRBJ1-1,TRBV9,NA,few,CASSSRDSGTEAFF,TGTGCCAGCAGCTCCCGAGATTCCGGCACTGAAGCTTTCTTT
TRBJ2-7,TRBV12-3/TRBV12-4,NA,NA,CASTLSGGDYEQYF,TGTGCCAGCACCCTTTCCGGAGGGGATTACGAGCAGTACTTC
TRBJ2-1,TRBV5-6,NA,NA,CASSLGQGSTYNEQFF,TGTGCCAGCAGCTTGGGTCAGGGGAGCACCTACAATGAGCAGTTCTTC
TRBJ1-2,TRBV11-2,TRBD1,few,CASTRGISGGYGYTF,TGTGCCAGCACCAGGGGGATTTCAGGGGGCTATGGCTACACCTTC
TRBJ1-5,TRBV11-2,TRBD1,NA,CASSLQGGTGQPQHF,TGTGCCAGCAGCTTACAGGGGGGTACAGGGCAGCCCCAGCATTTT
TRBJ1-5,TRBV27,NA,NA,CASSPQTGSGNQPQHF,TGTGCCAGCAGTCCTCAGACGGGTTCGGGCAATCAGCCCCAGCATTTT
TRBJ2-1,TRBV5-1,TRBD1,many,CASFGQGNEQFF,TGCGCCAGCTTTGGACAGGGCAATGAGCAGTTCTTC
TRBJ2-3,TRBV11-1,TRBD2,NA,CASSFIGGFSGRSDTQYF,TGTGCCAGCAGCTTCATAGGAGGCTTTAGCGGGAGGTCAGATACGCAGTATTTT
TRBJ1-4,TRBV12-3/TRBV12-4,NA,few,CASSRGATNEKLFF,TGTGCCAGCAGTCGGGGGGCAACTAATGAAAAACTGTTTTTT
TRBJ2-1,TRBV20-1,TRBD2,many,CSADAPGLAIYNEQFF,TGCAGTGCGGACGCACCGGGACTAGCCATCTACAATGAGCAGTTCTTC
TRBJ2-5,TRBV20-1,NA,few,CSAQRAPGTQYF,TGCAGTGCTCAACGCGCCCCTGGGACCCAGTACTTC
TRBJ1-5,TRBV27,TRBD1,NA,CASSLTGVLNQPQHF,TGTGCCAGCAGTCTGACAGGGGTACTCAATCAGCCCCAGCATTTT
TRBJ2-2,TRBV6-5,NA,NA,CASSSASPGVTGELFF,TGTGCCAGCAGTTCCGCCTCCCCGGGGGTAACCGGGGAGCTGTTTTTT